Shown below are 30 T cell receptor beta chains from a single sample sequenced in a study of shared clonotypes between healthy human individuals. Clones were read by immunoSEQ multiplex PCR, and TCRdb kept only the in-frame ones, dropping some. The profile shows around 500,000 clones, about 76% of them singletons. The sequenced material came from PBMCs. The receptors were sampled from a woman aged 35 to 49 in good health. Some clones in this sample may be carry-over from other donors' samples.

The gene calls are TRBV7-2 and TRBJ1-1, with a possible D match to TRBD1 (6 bases). Looked up from germline, CDR1 is SGHTA and CDR2 is FQGNSA. The CDR3 sequence is 18 residues long. The V end was cut by 2 bases, the J end by 4 bases, with 23 bases between. For the CDR3, the DNA is TGTGCCAGCAGCTTATACTTTTTTCCGGGGGCGAAGGCCACTGAAGCTTTCTTT. It specifies CASSLYFFPGAKATEAFF.

The chain carries TRBV19 and TRBJ2-5; 7 bases are a match to TRBD1. J lost 5 bases, V lost 5 bases, and 5 bases had no gene match. Germline V gene data show CDR1 as LNHDA and CDR2 as SQIVND (reference sequence). The CDR3 length is 13 residues. For the CDR3, the DNA is TGTGCCAGTAGTGAGACAGGGTGGGAGACCCAGTACTTC. Protein sequence: CASSETGWETQYF.

V usage is TRBV7-8 and J usage is TRBJ1-3; D possibly corresponds to TRBD1 (5 bases). The germline CDR1 and CDR2 sequences are SGHVS and FQNEAQ. Trimming took off 1 base at V and 0 bases at J, with 19 bases between the two ends. The CDR3 spans 19 residues. CDR3 sequence: CASSLEARVVLSSGNTIYF. The DNA of the CDR3 is TGTGCCAGCAGCTTAGAAGCCAGGGTTGTTCTGAGCTCTGGAAACACCATATATTTT.

This clone was detected once. The chain combines TRBV9 with TRBJ2-1, with D perhaps assigned TRBD1 or TRBD2 (5 bases each). The CDR3 has 16 residues. Deletions cut 3 bases from V and 1 base from J, with 14 bases between. Germline assignment: CDR1 SGDLS and CDR2 YYNGEE. The CDR3 DNA reads as TGTGCCAGCAGCGCTTCCGGGACGGATTCCTACAATGAGCAGTTCTTC. Translating gives CASSASGTDSYNEQFF. Combining the CDR3 with reference TRBV9 and TRBJ2-1 gives the whole variable domain DSGVTQTPKHLITATGQRVTLRCSPRSGDLSVYWYQQSLDQGLQFLIQYYNGEERAKGNILERFSAQQFPDLHSELNLSSLELGDSALYFCASSASGTDSYNEQFFGPGTRLTVL.

V usage is TRBV6-4 and J usage is TRBJ2-3; 7 bases agree with TRBD2. Looked up from germline, CDR1 is MRHNA and CDR2 is SNTAGT. The V gene end was trimmed by 5 bases and the J gene end by 4 bases; junction bases not matched to a gene: 12. The CDR3 has 16 amino acids. CDR3 in DNA: TGTGCCAGCAGTCCCCACGGGGGAGCGGGATCAGATACGCAGTATTTT. It codes for CASSPHGGAGSDTQYF.

V usage is TRBV29-1 and J usage is TRBJ1-1; the D is unclear. The CDR3 runs 11 residues. Trimming removed 7 bases from V and 6 bases from J, with 12 bases in between. Per the germline V gene, CDR1 is SQVTM and CDR2 is ANQGSEA. CDR3 region: CSGNRLAEAFF. The CDR3 nucleotides are TGCAGCGGAAACCGGTTAGCTGAAGCTTTCTTT.

This chain connects TRBV5-1 to TRBJ2-7, with D hard to call. This CDR3 has 13 residues. Trimming left V 2 bases short and J 2 bases short, with 8 bases between. Germline CDR1 SGHRS, CDR2 YFSETQ. This CDR3 is CASSFQSPYEQYF. The CDR3, as DNA: TGCGCCAGCAGCTTCCAGAGCCCCTACGAGCAGTACTTC.

CDR3 nucleotide sequence: TGCAGCGTTGCTTACCAAGGACTAGCGGGATCGTTAATAAGCACAGATACGCAGTATTTT. It is translated as CSVAYQGLAGSLISTDTQYF. The genes are TRBV29-1 and TRBJ2-3; 12 bases are a match to TRBD2. This CDR3 has 20 residues. CDR1 is SQVTM and CDR2 is ANQGSEA in the germline V gene. J was trimmed by 0 bases and V by 4 bases; bases with no gene match: 17.

Many counts were recorded for this clone. This chain connects TRBV7-8 to TRBJ2-2, with D possibly matching TRBD1 (6 bases). CDR3 length: 15 amino acids. Germline V lookup: CDR1 SGHVS, CDR2 FQNEAQ. Trimming cost V 4 bases and J 3 bases, with 12 bases left between them. The CDR3 bases are TGTGCCAGCAGCTCAGGGGTCCTATACACCGGGGAGCTGTTTTTT. Its protein is CASSSGVLYTGELFF.

V is TRBV29-1 and J is TRBJ1-2, with 9 bases aligning to TRBD1. Germline V lookup: CDR1 SQVTM, CDR2 ANQGSEA. With V trimmed by 6 bases and J by 0 bases, 5 bases remained unmatched. CDR3 length: 14 amino acids. The CDR3 DNA sequence: TGCAGCGTCACGACAGGGGGAGCTAACTATGGCTACACCTTC. Protein: CSVTTGGANYGYTF. The complete variable domain, with remaining parts taken from reference TRBV29-1 and TRBJ1-2, reads SAVISQKPSRDICQRGTSLTIQCQVDSQVTMMFWYRQQPGQSLTLIATANQGSEATYESGFVIDKFPISRPNLTFSTLTVSNMSPEDSSIYLCSVTTGGANYGYTFGSGTRLTVV.

The rearrangement joins TRBV15 to TRBJ1-4; D unresolved. The V gene lost 2 bases and the J gene lost 6 bases, with 13 bases spanning the gap. Germline V gene data show CDR1 as LNHNV and CDR2 as YYDKDF (reference sequence). The CDR3 runs to 15 residues. CDR3 sequence reads: CATSRTDGPDEKLFF. DNA of the CDR3: TGTGCCACCAGCAGAACGGACGGACCTGATGAAAAACTGTTTTTT. The whole variable domain, filled in from reference TRBV15 and TRBJ1-4, reads DAMVIQNPRYQVTQFGKPVTLSCSQTLNHNVMYWYQQKSSQAPKLLFHYYDKDFNNEADTPDNFQSRRPNTSFCFLDIRSPGLGDTAMYLCATSRTDGPDEKLFFGSGTQLSVL.

This chain links TRBV4-1 with TRBJ1-2, with D unclear. Trimming shortened V by 0 bases and J by 8 bases, and 7 bases separated the two germline ends. CDR3 length equals 12 residues. CDR1 and CDR2 from the germline V gene are MGHRA and YSYEKL. For the CDR3, the DNA is TGCGCCAGCAGCCAAGAGGGAGTGGGCTACACCTTC. This translates into CASSQEGVGYTF.

The chain employs TRBV7-3 and TRBJ2-1; D might be TRBD1 (6 bases). The V gene's germline CDR1 is SGHTA and CDR2 FQGTGA. V lost 5 bases to trimming and J lost 2 bases, with 13 bases between them. This CDR3 region has 15 residues. DNA for the CDR3: TGTGCCAGCAGCAAAGACAGGCTTGCCTACAATGAGCAGTTCTTC. As protein: CASSKDRLAYNEQFF.

This clone was seen at least ten times. The chain carries TRBV29-1 and TRBJ2-5; 14 bases line up with TRBD2. With 5 bases clipped from V and 1 base from J, the junction kept 6 bases outside the gene matches. This CDR3 contains 16 residues. CDR1 SQVTM and CDR2 ANQGSEA come from the germline V gene. CDR3 amino acids: CSVWTSGRPRQETQYF. CDR3 DNA: TGCAGCGTTTGGACTAGCGGGAGGCCTCGCCAAGAGACCCAGTACTTC.

This chain links TRBV14 with TRBJ1-2, with 8 bases aligning to TRBD1. CDR3 length: 14 residues. J was trimmed by 4 bases and V by 6 bases; bases with no gene match: 7. CDR1 is SGHDN, CDR2 FVKESK, per germline. The CDR3 DNA is TGTGCCAGCAGTCGCGGACAGGGCTTCTATGGCTACACCTTC. Its translation is CASSRGQGFYGYTF.

The rearrangement links TRBV19 to TRBJ1-5; D not certain. CDR1 and CDR2 from the germline V gene are LNHDA and SQIVND (reference sequence). Between the trimmed V and J ends, which lost 6 bases and 2 bases, there was a span of 8 bases. The CDR3 covers 13 residues. The CDR3 spells CASRGPGNQPQHF. In DNA form, the CDR3 reads TGTGCCAGTAGGGGCCCGGGCAATCAGCCCCAGCATTTT.

V is TRBV28 and J is TRBJ1-2; 7 nucleotides line up with TRBD1. This CDR3 has 15 amino acids. The V and J ends lost 4 bases and 4 bases, in that order; junction bases with no gene match: 9. The V gene's germline CDR1 is MDHEN and CDR2 SYDVKM. The CDR3 DNA reads TGTGCCAGCAGTTACAGGGGCGGTAGGAGCTATGGCTACACCTTC. Its protein is CASSYRGGRSYGYTF.

This clone was observed at least ten times. The CDR3 is CASSVDRLAEHTDTQYF. The CDR3 nucleotides read TGTGCCAGCAGTGTAGACAGACTAGCGGAACACACAGATACGCAGTATTTT. The J gene is TRBJ2-3, the V gene TRBV25-1; the match to TRBD2 covers 9 bases. V shed 4 bases, J shed 2 bases, and the junction held 10 bases outside the gene matches. Germline loops: CDR1 MGHDK, CDR2 SYGVNS. The CDR3 is made up of 17 amino acids.

The sample holds one count of this clone. The rearrangement uses TRBV30 and TRBJ1-2, with 7 nucleotides matching TRBD1. Germline trimming cut 5 bases from V and 4 bases from J; bases unmatched to any gene: 7. CDR1 and CDR2 (germline): GTSNPN, SVGIG (reference sequence). This CDR3 has 13 amino acids. CDR3 amino acids: CAWDRTGGYGYTF. The CDR3 bases are TGTGCCTGGGACAGGACAGGCGGCTATGGCTACACCTTC.

This clone has a count of ten or more. V usage is TRBV4-1 and J usage is TRBJ2-5; no clear D gene. The CDR3 has 15 amino acids. The germline CDR1 and CDR2 sequences are MGHRA and YSYEKL. V gave up 4 bases and J gave up 1 base, with 13 bases separating them. The CDR3 DNA sequence: TGCGCCAGCAGCCGTCTCCCGACGGCCCAAGAGACCCAGTACTTC. This translates into CASSRLPTAQETQYF.

CDR3 in amino acids: CASSEAGTRSYEQYF. DNA of the CDR3: TGTGCCAGCAGTGAAGCGGGGACACGCTCCTACGAGCAGTACTTC. The chain has TRBV6-1 and TRBJ2-7; weak D call: TRBD1 (6 bases). V lost 0 bases, J lost 0 bases, and 9 bases lay in between. Looked up from germline, CDR1 is MNHNS and CDR2 is SASEGT. The CDR3 covers 15 residues.

The chain employs TRBV29-1 and TRBJ1-2; possible D gene TRBD1, 6 bases. The CDR3 length is 11 residues. V lost 7 bases to trimming and J lost 2 bases, with 8 bases between them. CDR1 and CDR2 (germline): SQVTM, ANQGSEA. This CDR3 is CSGGQNYGYTF. Here the CDR3 DNA reads TGCAGCGGCGGACAGAACTATGGCTACACCTTC.

This sequence joins TRBV30 and TRBJ1-1; D call uncertain. In germline, CDR1 is GTSNPN, CDR2 SVGIG (reference sequence). V lost 0 bases to trimming and J lost 3 bases, with 8 bases between them. The CDR3 covers 13 residues. CDR3 nucleotide sequence: TGTGCCTGGAGTGTACTTTGGGACACTGAAGCTTTCTTT. It yields the protein CAWSVLWDTEAFF.

The rearrangement links TRBV28 to TRBJ1-3; TRBD1 aligns across 10 bases. CDR3 length: 13 amino acids. In germline, CDR1 is MDHEN, CDR2 SYDVKM. V lost 11 bases, J lost 2 bases, and 3 bases stayed unmatched. The CDR3 DNA follows: TGTGCCTCGACAGGGGGCGCTGGAAACACCATATATTTT. Residues: CASTGGAGNTIYF.

The V call is TRBV23-1, the J call TRBJ2-7; TRBD2 matches 11 bases. TRBV23-1 is assigned to the ORF class and has an uncertain function. The trim removed 0 bases at V and 5 bases at J, leaving 6 bases unmatched. The CDR3 is 16 residues long. DNA of the CDR3: TGCGCCAGCAGTCAATCGGTTAGCGGGAGGGTCCACGAGCAGTACTTC. Amino acids: CASSQSVSGRVHEQYF.

CDR3 in amino acids: CASSDPGDRSNTDTQYF. The CDR3 DNA reads TGCGCCAGCAGTGACCCTGGGGACAGGTCGAACACAGATACGCAGTATTTT. The chain combines TRBV10-2 with TRBJ2-3, with 8 bases that match TRBD1. The V gene end was trimmed by 3 bases and the J gene end by 2 bases; junction bases not matched to a gene: 10. This CDR3 is built from 17 residues. Germline V gene sequence: CDR1 WSHSY, CDR2 SAAADI.

This chain joins TRBV29-1 and TRBJ2-7; 10 bases fit TRBD1. The junction had 6 bases not matched to a gene; V was cut back by 3 bases and J by 7 bases. The CDR3 covers 13 residues. Per germline, CDR1 SQVTM and CDR2 ANQGSEA. CDR3 bases: TGCAGCGTTGACGGGACAGGGGTGGGGGAGCAGTACTTC. Residues: CSVDGTGVGEQYF.

About this clone: At one end the junction does not follow the germline gene, possibly because of a read error. Other DNA sequences in the same sample also yield this CDR3. V is TRBV6-5 and J is TRBJ1-2; 10 bases are a match to TRBD1. CDR1 and CDR2 from the germline V gene are MNHEY and SVGAGI. The CDR3 length is 13 residues. Here the CDR3 DNA reads TGTGCCAGCAGGGGGACAGGGGACTACGGCTACACCTTC. It codes for CASRGTGDYGYTF.

The chain couples TRBV30 to TRBJ1-1, with D possibly TRBD1 on 6 matching bases. This CDR3 has 17 amino acids. Germline CDR1 reads GTSNPN; CDR2 reads SVGIG (reference sequence). CDR3 DNA: TGTGTCCGGAGTCCCCCAGGGGCCAACTCCATGAACACTGAAGCTTTCTTT. This translates into CVRSPPGANSMNTEAFF.

The chain links TRBV28 to TRBJ2-1, with D maybe TRBD1 (6 bases). The CDR3 totals 15 residues. Trimming removed 9 bases at V and 0 bases at J, with 15 bases between. The germline gives CDR1 MDHEN, CDR2 SYDVKM. The CDR3 DNA follows: TGTGCCAGTGAAAGCCAGGGGAACTCCTACAATGAGCAGTTCTTC. It encodes CASESQGNSYNEQFF.